Presented here are 8 T cell receptor beta chains from one specimen sequenced in a study of cytomegalovirus exposure and HLA in healthy donors. The PCR made use of 60 Vbeta and 13 Jbeta primers. Data came from immunoSEQ multiplex PCR; TCRdb stores just in-frame clones and leaves some out. The sample lists some 120,000 clones, 84% seen once, with just under 3% in the top ten. The specimen sequenced was PBMCs. The receptors were gathered from a woman younger than 35 in good health and CMV-seropositive.

In this sample, this clone turned up a few times. CDR3 sequence (DNA): TGTGCCAGCAGCCCCAGAGGTACGCTAGCGGGTCTAGCCTACGAGCAGTACTTC. Its translation is CASSPRGTLAGLAYEQYF. The chain recombines TRBV27 with TRBJ2-7; TRBD2 agrees at 8 bases. From germline, CDR1 is MNHEY and CDR2 SMNVEV (reference sequence). This CDR3 spans 18 amino acids. Trimming cost V 6 bases and J 2 bases; bases outside gene matches: 18.

The chain links TRBV27 to TRBJ1-1, with 11 bases aligning to TRBD1. Looked up from germline, CDR1 is MNHEY and CDR2 is SMNVEV (reference sequence). This CDR3 has 16 amino acids. V lost 6 bases, J lost 6 bases, and 12 bases stayed unmatched. The CDR3: CASRPDRGLKMAEAFF. CDR3 nucleotides: TGTGCCAGCAGACCGGACAGGGGGCTTAAAATGGCTGAAGCTTTCTTT.

The chain links TRBV7-9 to TRBJ2-2; no clear D. This CDR3 comprises 12 residues. The V end was cut by 6 bases, the J end by 7 bases, with 9 bases between. Germline V gene lookup returns CDR1 SEHNR and CDR2 FQNEAQ (reference sequence). The CDR3 sequence: CASSSPGGELFF. CDR3 in DNA: TGTGCCAGCAGTTCTCCGGGCGGGGAGCTGTTTTTT.

The V and J genes are TRBV6-6 and TRBJ1-2; no clear D gene. The germline V gene has CDR1 MNHNY and CDR2 SVGAGI (reference sequence). There are 11 residues in the CDR3. V lost 7 bases and J lost 8, with 11 bases in between. In nucleotides, the CDR3 is TGTGCCAGCACGGGGAAACGCGGCTACACCTTC. It encodes CASTGKRGYTF.

J is TRBJ2-3 and V is TRBV6-4, with a tentative D call TRBD2 (6 bases). The germline V gene encodes CDR1 MRHNA and CDR2 SNTAGT. CDR3 length: 15 amino acids. The ends were cut back, 4 bases at V and 2 bases at J, with 13 bases in the middle. The CDR3 bases are TGTGCCAGCAGTGTCGTGGGCGGGGCCACAGATACGCAGTATTTT. This sequence encodes CASSVVGGATDTQYF.

The CDR3 DNA reads as TGTGCCACCAGCAGGGACCCACCGGGAAACGAGCAGTTCTTC. Its translation: CATSRDPPGNEQFF. The rearrangement uses TRBV15 and TRBJ2-1; a possible D gene is TRBD2 (5 bases). This CDR3 spans 14 amino acids. Germline loops: CDR1 LNHNV, CDR2 YYDKDF (reference sequence). V lost 3 bases and J lost 10, with 16 bases in between.

This clone was detected only once. The J gene is TRBJ2-1, the V gene TRBV5-6; D is possibly TRBD2 (5 bases). Germline V gene sequence: CDR1 SGHDT, CDR2 YYEEEE. The V end lost 0 bases, the J end lost 8 bases, and 9 bases lay between the germline ends. CDR3 length: 13 residues. As DNA, the CDR3 is TGTGCCAGCAGCTTGGGTGAGAGGGATGAGCAGTTCTTC. Amino acids: CASSLGERDEQFF.

The chain has TRBV19 and TRBJ2-1; TRBD2 aligns across 7 bases. V was clipped by 0 bases and J by 6 bases; unmatched bases: 8. This CDR3 has 16 residues. Looked up from germline, CDR1 is LNHDA and CDR2 is SQIVND (reference sequence). CDR3 sequence reads: CASSIDGAGKSNEQFF. In DNA, the CDR3 is TGTGCCAGTAGTATAGATGGAGCGGGGAAAAGCAATGAGCAGTTCTTC.